This T cell receptor beta chain originates from a study of cytomegalovirus exposure and HLA in healthy donors. Study results and caveats: TCR beta sequences numbering 15,000 to 20,000 were associated with HLA alleles at 0.05 false discovery rate in a later analysis. An analysis done earlier found most TCR beta V segments productive about 90% or about 30% of the time. Later work found that TCR association rates differed between HLA loci; DRB1 had the most and HLA-C the fewest.

Both 60 Vbeta primers and 13 Jbeta primers went into the PCR. The repertoire was sequenced with immunoSEQ multiplex PCR; TCRdb's copy has only in-frame clones and lacks some. The sample has more than 100,000 clones, about 74% seen once. This clone has a handful of counts. Its specificity is unknown. The CDR3 length is 16 residues. Germline V gene lookup returns CDR1 SGHDT and CDR2 YYEEEE. V lost 3 bases to trimming and J lost 4 bases; unmatched junction nucleotides: 7. The sequence was collected from a woman between 50 and 59 years old in good health and CMV-seropositive. The sequenced material came from PBMCs. This chain uses TRBV5-6 with TRBJ1-5; TRBD1 agrees at 10 bases. The CDR3 coding sequence is TGTGCCAGCAGCTCCAAGACAGGGGGCCAGAATCAGCCCCAGCATTTT. Residues: CASSSKTGGQNQPQHF.